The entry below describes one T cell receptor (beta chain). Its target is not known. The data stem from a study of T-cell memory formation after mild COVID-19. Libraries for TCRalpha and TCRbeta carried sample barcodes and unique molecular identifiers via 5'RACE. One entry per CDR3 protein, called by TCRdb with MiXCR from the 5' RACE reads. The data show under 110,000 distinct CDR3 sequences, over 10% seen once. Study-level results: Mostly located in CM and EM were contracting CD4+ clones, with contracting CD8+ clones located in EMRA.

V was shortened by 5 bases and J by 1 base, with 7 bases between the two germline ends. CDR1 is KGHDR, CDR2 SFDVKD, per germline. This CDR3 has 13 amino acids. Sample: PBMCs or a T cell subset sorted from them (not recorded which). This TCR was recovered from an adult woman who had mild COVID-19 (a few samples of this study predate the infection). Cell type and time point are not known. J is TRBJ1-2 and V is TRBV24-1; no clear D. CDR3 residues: CATSATDNYGYTF. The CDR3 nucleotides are TGTGCCACCAGTGCCACAGATAACTATGGCTACACCTTC.